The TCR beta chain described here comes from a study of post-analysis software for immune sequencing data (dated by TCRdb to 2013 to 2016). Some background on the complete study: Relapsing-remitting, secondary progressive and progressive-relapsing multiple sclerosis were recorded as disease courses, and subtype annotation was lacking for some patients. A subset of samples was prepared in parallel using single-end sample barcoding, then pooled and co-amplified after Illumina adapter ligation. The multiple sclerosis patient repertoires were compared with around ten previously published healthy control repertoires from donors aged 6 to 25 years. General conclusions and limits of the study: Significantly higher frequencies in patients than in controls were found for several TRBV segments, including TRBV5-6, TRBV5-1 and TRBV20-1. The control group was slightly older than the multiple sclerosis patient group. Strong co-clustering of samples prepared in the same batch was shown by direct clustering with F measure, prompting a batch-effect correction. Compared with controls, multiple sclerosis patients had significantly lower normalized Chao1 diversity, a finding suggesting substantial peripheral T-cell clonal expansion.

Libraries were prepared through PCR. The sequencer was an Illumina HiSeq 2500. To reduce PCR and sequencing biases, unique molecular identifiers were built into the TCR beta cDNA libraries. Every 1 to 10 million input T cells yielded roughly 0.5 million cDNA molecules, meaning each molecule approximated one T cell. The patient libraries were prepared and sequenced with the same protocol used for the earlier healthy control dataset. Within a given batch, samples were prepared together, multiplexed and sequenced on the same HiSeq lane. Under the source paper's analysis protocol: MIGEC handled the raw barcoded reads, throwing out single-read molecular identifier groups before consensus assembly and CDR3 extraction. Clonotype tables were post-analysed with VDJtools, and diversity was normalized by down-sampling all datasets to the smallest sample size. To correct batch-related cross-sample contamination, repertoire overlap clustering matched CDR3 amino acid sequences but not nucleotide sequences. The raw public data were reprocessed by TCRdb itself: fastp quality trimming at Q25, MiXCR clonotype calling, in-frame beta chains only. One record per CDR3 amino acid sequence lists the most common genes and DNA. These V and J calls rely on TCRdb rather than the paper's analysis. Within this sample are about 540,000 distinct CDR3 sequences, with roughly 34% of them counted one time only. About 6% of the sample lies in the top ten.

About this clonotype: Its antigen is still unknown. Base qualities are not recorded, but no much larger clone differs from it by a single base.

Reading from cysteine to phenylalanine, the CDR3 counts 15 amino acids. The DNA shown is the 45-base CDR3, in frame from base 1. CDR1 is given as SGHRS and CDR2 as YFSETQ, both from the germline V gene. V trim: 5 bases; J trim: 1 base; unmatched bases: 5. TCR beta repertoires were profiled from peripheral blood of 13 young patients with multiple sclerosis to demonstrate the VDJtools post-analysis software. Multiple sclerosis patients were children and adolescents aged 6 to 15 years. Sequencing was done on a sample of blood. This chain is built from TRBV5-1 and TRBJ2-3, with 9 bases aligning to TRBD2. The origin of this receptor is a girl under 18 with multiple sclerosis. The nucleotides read TGCGCCAGCAGGGCCCTAGCGGGGCGCACAGATACGCAGTATTTT. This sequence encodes CASRALAGRTDTQYF.